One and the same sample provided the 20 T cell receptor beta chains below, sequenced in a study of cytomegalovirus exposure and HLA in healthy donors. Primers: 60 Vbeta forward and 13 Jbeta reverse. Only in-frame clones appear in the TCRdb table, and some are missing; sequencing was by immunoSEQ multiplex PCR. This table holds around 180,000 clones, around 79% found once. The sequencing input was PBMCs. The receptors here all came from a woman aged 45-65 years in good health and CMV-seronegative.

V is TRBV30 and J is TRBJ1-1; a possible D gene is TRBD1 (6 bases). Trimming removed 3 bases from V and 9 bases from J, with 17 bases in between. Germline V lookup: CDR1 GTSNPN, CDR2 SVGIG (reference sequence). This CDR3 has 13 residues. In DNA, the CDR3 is TGTGCCTGGAGAACGGACAGAACCGTTCAAGCTTTCTTT. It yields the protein CAWRTDRTVQAFF.

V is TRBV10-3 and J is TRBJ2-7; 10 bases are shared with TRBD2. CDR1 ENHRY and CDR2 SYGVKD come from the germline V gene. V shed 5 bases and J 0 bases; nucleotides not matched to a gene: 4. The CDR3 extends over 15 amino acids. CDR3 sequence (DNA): TGTGCCATCAGTTTGACTAGCGGGCCCTCCTACGAGCAGTACTTC. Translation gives CAISLTSGPSYEQYF.

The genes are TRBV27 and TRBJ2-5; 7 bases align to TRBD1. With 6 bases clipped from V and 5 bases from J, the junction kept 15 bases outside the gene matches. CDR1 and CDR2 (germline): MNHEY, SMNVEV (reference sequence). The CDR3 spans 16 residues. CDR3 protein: CASRMGFQGEGETQYF. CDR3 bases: TGTGCCAGCAGGATGGGTTTCCAGGGGGAAGGGGAGACCCAGTACTTC.

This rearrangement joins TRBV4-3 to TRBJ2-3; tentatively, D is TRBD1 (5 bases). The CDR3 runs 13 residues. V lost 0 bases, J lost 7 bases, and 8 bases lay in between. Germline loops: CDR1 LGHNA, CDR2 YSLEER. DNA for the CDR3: TGCGCCAGCAGCCAAGATCCAGGGTATACGCAGTATTTT. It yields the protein CASSQDPGYTQYF.

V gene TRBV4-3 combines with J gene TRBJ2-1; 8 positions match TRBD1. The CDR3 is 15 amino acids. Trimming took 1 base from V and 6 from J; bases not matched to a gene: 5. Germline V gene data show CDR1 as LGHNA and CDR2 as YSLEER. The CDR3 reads CASSQVRTGPNEQFF. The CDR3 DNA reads TGCGCCAGCAGCCAAGTAAGGACAGGGCCCAATGAGCAGTTCTTC.

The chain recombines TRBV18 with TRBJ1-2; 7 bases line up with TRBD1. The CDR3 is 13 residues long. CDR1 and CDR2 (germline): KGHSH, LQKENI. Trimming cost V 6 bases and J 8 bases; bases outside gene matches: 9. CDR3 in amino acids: CASSPDRAEGYTF. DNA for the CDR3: TGTGCCAGCTCTCCCGACAGGGCCGAAGGCTACACCTTC.

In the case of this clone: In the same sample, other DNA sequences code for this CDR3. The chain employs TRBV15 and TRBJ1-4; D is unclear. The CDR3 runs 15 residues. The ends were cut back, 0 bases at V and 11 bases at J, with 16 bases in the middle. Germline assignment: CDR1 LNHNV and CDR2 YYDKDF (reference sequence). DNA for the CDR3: TGTGCCACCAGCAGAGATCATACTTTGGAGGAGAAACTGTTTTTT. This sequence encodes CATSRDHTLEEKLFF.

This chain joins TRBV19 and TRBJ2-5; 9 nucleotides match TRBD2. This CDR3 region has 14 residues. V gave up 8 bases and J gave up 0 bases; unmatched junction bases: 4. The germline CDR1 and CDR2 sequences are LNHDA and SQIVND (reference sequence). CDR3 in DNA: TGTGCCAGTCAGCGGGGGGACTACCAAGAGACCCAGTACTTC. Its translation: CASQRGDYQETQYF. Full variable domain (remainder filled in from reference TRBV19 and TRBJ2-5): DGGITQSPKYLFRKEGQNVTLSCEQNLNHDAMYWYRQDPGQGLRLIYYSQIVNDFQKGDIAEGYSVSREKKESFPLTVTSAQKNPTAFYLCASQRGDYQETQYFGPGTRLLVL.

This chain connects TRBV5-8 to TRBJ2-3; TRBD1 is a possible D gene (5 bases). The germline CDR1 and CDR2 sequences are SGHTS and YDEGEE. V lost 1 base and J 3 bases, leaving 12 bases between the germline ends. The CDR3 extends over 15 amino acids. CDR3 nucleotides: TGTGCCAGCAGCTTGCGAAGGGGCTTTACAGATACGCAGTATTTT. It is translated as CASSLRRGFTDTQYF.

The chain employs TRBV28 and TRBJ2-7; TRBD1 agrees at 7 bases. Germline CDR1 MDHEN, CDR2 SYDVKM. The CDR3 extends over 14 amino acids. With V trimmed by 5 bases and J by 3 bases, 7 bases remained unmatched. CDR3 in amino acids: CASSPSTGRYEQYF. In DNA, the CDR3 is TGTGCCAGCAGTCCGTCGACAGGGCGCTACGAGCAGTACTTC.

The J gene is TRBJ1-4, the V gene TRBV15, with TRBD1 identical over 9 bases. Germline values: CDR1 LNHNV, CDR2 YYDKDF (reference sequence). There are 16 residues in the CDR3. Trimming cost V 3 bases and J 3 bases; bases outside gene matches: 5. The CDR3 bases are TGTGCCACCAGCAGGGGACAGGGCTTACCTAATGAAAAACTGTTTTTT. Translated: CATSRGQGLPNEKLFF.

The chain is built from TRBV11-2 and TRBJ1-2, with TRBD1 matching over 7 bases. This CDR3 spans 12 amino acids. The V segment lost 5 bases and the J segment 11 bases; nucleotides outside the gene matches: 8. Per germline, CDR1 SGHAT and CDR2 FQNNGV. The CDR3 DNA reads TGTGCCAGCAGCATCCCAGGGGGAAGGTACACCTTC. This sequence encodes CASSIPGGRYTF. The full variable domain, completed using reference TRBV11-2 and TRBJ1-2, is EAGVAQSPRYKIIEKRQSVAFWCNPISGHATLYWYQQILGQGPKLLIQFQNNGVVDDSQLPKDRFSAERLKGVDSTLKIQPAKLEDSAVYLCASSIPGGRYTFGSGTRLTVV.

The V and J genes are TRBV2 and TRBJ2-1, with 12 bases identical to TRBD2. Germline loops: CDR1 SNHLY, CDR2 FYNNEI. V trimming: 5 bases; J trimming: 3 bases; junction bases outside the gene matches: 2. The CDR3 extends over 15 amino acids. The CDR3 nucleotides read TGTGCCAGCAGTCGGACTAGCGGGGACTACAATGAGCAGTTCTTC. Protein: CASSRTSGDYNEQFF.

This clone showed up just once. Here the CDR3 DNA reads TGTGCCAGCAGCCTGAATTTGGGACAGTCAGACATCTATGGCTACACCTTC. It yields the protein CASSLNLGQSDIYGYTF. V is TRBV7-3 and J is TRBJ1-2, with TRBD1 matching 7 bases. V lost 5 bases to trimming and J lost 4 bases; unmatched junction nucleotides: 16. The V gene's germline CDR1 is SGHTA and CDR2 FQGTGA. This CDR3 region has 17 residues.

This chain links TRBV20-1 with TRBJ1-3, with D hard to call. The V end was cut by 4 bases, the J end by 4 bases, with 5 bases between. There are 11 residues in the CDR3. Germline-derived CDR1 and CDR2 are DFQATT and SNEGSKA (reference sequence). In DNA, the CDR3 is TGCAGTGCTACGGGAGGAAACACCATATATTTT. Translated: CSATGGNTIYF.

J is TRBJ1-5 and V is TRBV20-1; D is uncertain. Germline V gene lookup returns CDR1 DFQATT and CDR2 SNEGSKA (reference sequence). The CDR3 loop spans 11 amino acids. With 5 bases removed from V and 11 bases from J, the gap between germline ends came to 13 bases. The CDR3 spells CSAEVGETQHF. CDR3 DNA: TGCAGTGCTGAGGTTGGCGAGACCCAGCATTTT.

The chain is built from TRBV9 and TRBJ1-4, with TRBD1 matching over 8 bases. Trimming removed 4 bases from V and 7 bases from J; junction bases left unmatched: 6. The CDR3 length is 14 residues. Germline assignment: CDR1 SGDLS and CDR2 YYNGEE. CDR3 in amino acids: CASSPDRVAEKLFF. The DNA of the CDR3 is TGTGCCAGCAGCCCGGACAGGGTTGCTGAAAAACTGTTTTTT.

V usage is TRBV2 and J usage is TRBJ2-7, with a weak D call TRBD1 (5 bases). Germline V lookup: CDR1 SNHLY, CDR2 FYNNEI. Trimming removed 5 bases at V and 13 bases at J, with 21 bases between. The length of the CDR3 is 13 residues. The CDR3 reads CASSMTVLGRQYF. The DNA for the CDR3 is TGTGCCAGCAGTATGACAGTATTGGGTAGGCAATACTTC.

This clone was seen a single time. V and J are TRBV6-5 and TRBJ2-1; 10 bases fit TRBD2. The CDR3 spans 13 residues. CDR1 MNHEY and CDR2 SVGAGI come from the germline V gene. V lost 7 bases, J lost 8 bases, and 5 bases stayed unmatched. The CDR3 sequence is CASIASGRDEQFF. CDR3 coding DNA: TGTGCCAGCATCGCTAGCGGGAGAGATGAGCAGTTCTTC.

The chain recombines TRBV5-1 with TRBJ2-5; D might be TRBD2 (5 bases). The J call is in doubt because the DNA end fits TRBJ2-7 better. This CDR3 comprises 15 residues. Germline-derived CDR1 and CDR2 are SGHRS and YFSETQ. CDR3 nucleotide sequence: TGCGCCAGCAGCCCTCCTCGGACTGAAAACTACGAGCAGTACTTC. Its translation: CASSPPRTENYEQYF.